Listed below are T cell receptor beta chains from one sample, sequenced in a study of shared clonotypes between healthy human individuals. The table came from immunoSEQ multiplex PCR; TCRdb's copy has only in-frame clones and leaves some out. Altogether about 2.1 million clones are present, around 93% being singletons, with the ten largest covering about 1.8%. The sequenced sample consisted of naive CD8+ T cells from PBMCs. Every receptor here comes from a man aged 18 to 30 in good health. Some clones in this sample may be carry-over from other donors' samples. CDR3s include the opening cysteine and the closing phenylalanine or tryptophan. The D gene is left open where the match is weak. A clone size is listed for some rows: how often the clone was seen (once, few, many), or a class if it is expanded.

cdr3_nt cdr3_aa j_call cdr3_length d_call clone_size v_call
TGTGCCAGCAGCCGCCCTGCTAATGAAAAACTGTTTTTT CASSRPANEKLFF TRBJ1-4 13 - - TRBV7-8
TGTGCCAGCAGTCCGTTACCAGTGAGGGACTACGAGCAGTACTTC CASSPLPVRDYEQYF TRBJ2-7 15 - - TRBV28
TGTGCCAGAAGCTTCCCGGGAGGGCTAGTCTACGAGCAGTACTTC CARSFPGGLVYEQYF TRBJ2-7 15 - - TRBV7-5
TGTGCCAGTAGCCCCTTATGGACGGAGGACTACGAGCAGTACTTC CASSPLWTEDYEQYF TRBJ2-7 15 - - TRBV19
TGTGCCAGCAGCTTCTTCCTCAGGTACTATGAAAAACTGTTTTTT CASSFFLRYYEKLFF TRBJ1-4 15 - - TRBV5-4
TGTGCCAGTAGTCTGGACAGTGGGGGGTATCTGAACACTGAAGCTTTCTTT CASSLDSGGYLNTEAFF TRBJ1-1 17 - - TRBV19
TGTGCCAGCAGCTTAGCGGTCTCTGGAAACACCATATATTTT CASSLAVSGNTIYF TRBJ1-3 14 - - TRBV7-9
TGTGCCTGGAGTTTTTTCCAAGCACGGACTGGAAGCACAGATACGCAGTATTTT CAWSFFQARTGSTDTQYF TRBJ2-3 18 - - TRBV30
TGTGCCAGCAGGACGGGAGTCGGGCCCTACAATGAGCAGTTCTTC CASRTGVGPYNEQFF TRBJ2-1 15 - - TRBV7-2
TGTGCCTGGAACCCGGACACGAGCTATGGCTACACCTTC CAWNPDTSYGYTF TRBJ1-2 13 - - TRBV30
TGCAGCGCATCTAGGAAGGGCCCTAACAATGAGCAGTTCTTC CSASRKGPNNEQFF TRBJ2-1 14 - - TRBV29-1
TGTGCCAGCAGTTTATGGGGAGTCGGGGCCCCTGAAGCTTTCTTT CASSLWGVGAPEAFF TRBJ1-1 15 - once TRBV27
TGTGCCAGCAGCGTTACAGGGGGCGCCGACGGGGAGCTGTTTTTT CASSVTGGADGELFF TRBJ2-2 15 TRBD1 - TRBV9
TGTGCCAGCCGCGTTGCCAACTACAATGAGCAGTTCTTC CASRVANYNEQFF TRBJ2-1 13 - - TRBV27
TGTGCCAGCAGCGTAGACGGAGAATACGAGCAGTACTTC CASSVDGEYEQYF TRBJ2-7 13 - - TRBV9
TGTGCCAGCAGTCCAAGGGCAGAGACCCAGTACTTC CASSPRAETQYF TRBJ2-5 12 - - TRBV25-1
TGTGCCAGCAGCTTAGGCCGGGGTGGGAACACTGAAGCTTTCTTT CASSLGRGGNTEAFF TRBJ1-1 15 - - TRBV11-3
TGTGCCAGCAGCCAACTCTCAAATCAGCCCCAGCATTTT CASSQLSNQPQHF TRBJ1-5 13 - - TRBV4-2
TGTGCCAGCAGCTTTGGGGGGGCTTACGAGCAGTACTTC CASSFGGAYEQYF TRBJ2-7 13 - once TRBV5-6
TGTGCCAGCAGTGACGTAGCGGGCACTAGGGATGAGCAGTTCTTC CASSDVAGTRDEQFF TRBJ2-1 15 TRBD2 once TRBV6-1
TGTGCCAGCTCCCGCCCGTCCCTCCCCCGCCCGGGAGGGCTTGCCACAGATACGCAGTATTTT CASSRPSLPRPGGLATDTQYF TRBJ2-3 21 TRBD2 - TRBV18
TGTGCCAGAAGCCGAGGAGCGGGACTAGCGGGAGATACGCAGTATTTT CARSRGAGLAGDTQYF TRBJ2-3 16 TRBD2 - TRBV5-3
TGTGCCAGCAGCTCCAAAATCAGGGGGGGCGACGAGCAGTACTTC CASSSKIRGGDEQYF TRBJ2-7 15 - - TRBV11-2
TGTGCCAGCAGCGGCCGGGCCAGCGACTATGGCTACACCTTC CASSGRASDYGYTF TRBJ1-2 14 - - TRBV9
TGTGCCAGCAGTGACGAAACCTCTAGCACAGATACGCAGTATTTT CASSDETSSTDTQYF TRBJ2-3 15 - - TRBV2
TGTGCCAGCTCTTCTCAGGGGGCCGGTCAGCCCCAGCATTTT CASSSQGAGQPQHF TRBJ1-5 14 TRBD1 - TRBV18
TGCAGCGCTTATTTAACGAACTCTGGGGCCAACGTCCTGACTTTC CSAYLTNSGANVLTF TRBJ2-6 15 - - TRBV29-1
TGTGCCAGCAGCAACCCAGGGGAGAGGGGGAACACCGGGGAGCTGTTTTTT CASSNPGERGNTGELFF TRBJ2-2 17 - - TRBV13
TGTGCCAGCAGCGTAGCTTCTGCAGGGAGGGGCGGCTACACCTTC CASSVASAGRGGYTF TRBJ1-2 15 - - TRBV9
TGTGCCAGCAGCCGAGGATTTTCGAGCTACAATGAGCAGTTCTTC CASSRGFSSYNEQFF TRBJ2-1 15 - once TRBV14
TGCGCCAGCAGCCAAGATTCAGTAGCGGGAGGGCCCGGGGAGCTGTTTTTT CASSQDSVAGGPGELFF TRBJ2-2 17 TRBD2 - TRBV4-1
TGTGCCAGCAGTCCTCCAGACGGGGTATATGGCTACACCTTC CASSPPDGVYGYTF TRBJ1-2 14 - - TRBV27
TGTGCCAGCAGTGAGTTCGCGACTATCGCGCATTTT CASSEFATIAHF TRBJ1-5 12 - few TRBV6-1
TGTGCCAGCAGCCAAAGGCCGGGACTAGCGGGAGGAGAGACCCAGTACTTC CASSQRPGLAGGETQYF TRBJ2-5 17 TRBD2 - TRBV27
TGTGCCAGCAGTGAAGAAAGTCGAGGTTCAGACAATGAGCAGTTCTTC CASSEESRGSDNEQFF TRBJ2-1 16 - - TRBV2
TGTGCCAGCAGCTTAGGAGTGGTTACAACTAATGAAAAACTGTTTTTT CASSLGVVTTNEKLFF TRBJ1-4 16 - - TRBV11-2
TGTGCCAGCTCGGACTCTTACTCCTACGAGCAGTACTTC CASSDSYSYEQYF TRBJ2-7 13 - once TRBV28